The rows below give T cell receptor beta chains drawn from one sample of a study of immune cell composition in non-small cell lung cancer. This table comes from immunoSEQ multiplex PCR, and its TCRdb copy is limited to in-frame clones, with some not included. The table has around 9,000 clones, 77% seen once. The specimen sequenced was non-adjacent lung tissue. The receptors come from a human donor with non-small cell lung cancer. Both conserved end residues are part of each CDR3. A D gene is named only where the DNA matches it firmly. A row's size may be missing; if present it is once, few, many or a size class.

j_gene: TRBJ1-1
d_gene: TRBD1
abundance: NA
v_gene: TRBV4-3
CDR3nt: TGCGCCAGCAGCCAAGAGCCAGGGGGGAACACTGAAGCTTTCTTT
CDR3aa: CASSQEPGGNTEAFF

j_gene: TRBJ1-5
d_gene: NA
abundance: NA
v_gene: TRBV25-1
CDR3nt: TGTGCCAGCAGTGAATGGGGTGATCAGCCCCAGCATTTT
CDR3aa: CASSEWGDQPQHF

j_gene: TRBJ1-6
d_gene: NA
abundance: NA
v_gene: TRBV6-6
CDR3nt: TGTGCCAGCAGCTGGGGAGGAACGAATTCACCCCTCCACTTT
CDR3aa: CASSWGGTNSPLHF

j_gene: TRBJ2-1
d_gene: NA
abundance: NA
v_gene: TRBV28
CDR3nt: TGTGCCAGCAGTTTAGGGGCATCATCGTTCTTC
CDR3aa: CASSLGASSFF

j_gene: TRBJ1-6
d_gene: NA
abundance: NA
v_gene: TRBV19
CDR3nt: TGTGCCAGTAGTATAGATGGGGGTCTTTCACCCCTCCACTTT
CDR3aa: CASSIDGGLSPLHF

j_gene: TRBJ1-1
d_gene: NA
abundance: NA
v_gene: TRBV4-3
CDR3nt: TGCGCCAGCAGCCAAGTTGGGGCGAGGACTGAAGCTTTCTTT
CDR3aa: CASSQVGARTEAFF

j_gene: TRBJ1-2
d_gene: TRBD1
abundance: once
v_gene: TRBV7-6
CDR3nt: TGTGCCAGCAGCCCGCGACAGGGCGGTGGCTACACCTTC
CDR3aa: CASSPRQGGGYTF

j_gene: TRBJ2-1
d_gene: NA
abundance: NA
v_gene: TRBV20-1
CDR3nt: TGCAGTGCTAGAGGAGGGTATGAGCAGTTCTTC
CDR3aa: CSARGGYEQFF

j_gene: TRBJ2-1
d_gene: TRBD2
abundance: NA
v_gene: TRBV4-2
CDR3nt: TGTGCCAGCAGCCCCAAAATTCGGACTAGCGGGATTAATCCCTACAATGAGCAGTTCTTC
CDR3aa: CASSPKIRTSGINPYNEQFF

j_gene: TRBJ1-2
d_gene: TRBD1
abundance: NA
v_gene: TRBV29-1
CDR3nt: TGCAGCGCCGAGGGACAGGGGAAACAAAATGGCTACACCTTC
CDR3aa: CSAEGQGKQNGYTF

j_gene: TRBJ1-5
d_gene: NA
abundance: few
v_gene: TRBV9
CDR3nt: TGTGCCAGCAGCGTAGCAGAGGGCAATCAGCCCCAGCATTTT
CDR3aa: CASSVAEGNQPQHF

j_gene: TRBJ1-5
d_gene: TRBD1
abundance: once
v_gene: TRBV30
CDR3nt: TGTGCCTGGAGTGGGGGGACAGCGAACAATCAGCCCCAGCATTTT
CDR3aa: CAWSGGTANNQPQHF

j_gene: TRBJ2-3
d_gene: NA
abundance: NA
v_gene: TRBV15
CDR3nt: TGTGCCACCAGCAGAGAGCCAGGTTCTATGGCAGATACGCAGTATTTT
CDR3aa: CATSREPGSMADTQYF

j_gene: TRBJ2-2
d_gene: NA
abundance: NA
v_gene: TRBV7-6
CDR3nt: TGTGCCAGCTCCGGTGGTTTGGTCGGGGAGCTGTTTTTT
CDR3aa: CASSGGLVGELFF

j_gene: TRBJ1-5
d_gene: NA
abundance: few
v_gene: TRBV7-9
CDR3nt: TGTGCCAGCAGCTCCCCTCCGTACCCCCAGCATTTT
CDR3aa: CASSSPPYPQHF

j_gene: TRBJ2-7
d_gene: NA
abundance: NA
v_gene: TRBV19
CDR3nt: TGTGCCAGTAGTACGCAGGGGGGGAGGACCTACGAGCAGTACTTC
CDR3aa: CASSTQGGRTYEQYF

j_gene: TRBJ1-4
d_gene: NA
abundance: NA
v_gene: TRBV7-8
CDR3nt: TGTGCCAGCAGCCGACGTCGGGGCGCCGGTAATGAAAAACTGTTTTTT
CDR3aa: CASSRRRGAGNEKLFF

j_gene: TRBJ2-1
d_gene: TRBD1
abundance: NA
v_gene: TRBV7-8
CDR3nt: TGTGCCAGCAGCCCTGACAGGGGGCTTAACAATGAGCAGTTCTTC
CDR3aa: CASSPDRGLNNEQFF

j_gene: TRBJ1-1
d_gene: TRBD1
abundance: NA
v_gene: TRBV6-5
CDR3nt: TGTGCCAGCAGTCTCTCAAACAGGGGAAACACTGAAGCTTTCTTT
CDR3aa: CASSLSNRGNTEAFF

j_gene: TRBJ2-7
d_gene: NA
abundance: NA
v_gene: TRBV28
CDR3nt: TGTGCCAGCAGTTTAAACGGAGCAGGTATCTACGAGCAGTACTTC
CDR3aa: CASSLNGAGIYEQYF

j_gene: TRBJ2-7
d_gene: NA
abundance: NA
v_gene: TRBV6-6
CDR3nt: TGTGCCAGCAGTCCTATTCGACAGGTTTCCTACGAGCAGTACTTC
CDR3aa: CASSPIRQVSYEQYF

j_gene: TRBJ1-5
d_gene: NA
abundance: NA
v_gene: TRBV7-2
CDR3nt: TGTGCCAGCAGCTTAGGGGGGTCGGTAAATCAGCCCCAGCATTTT
CDR3aa: CASSLGGSVNQPQHF

j_gene: TRBJ2-7
d_gene: NA
abundance: few
v_gene: TRBV27
CDR3nt: TGTGCCAGCTCGGGACACACCTACGAGCAGTACTTC
CDR3aa: CASSGHTYEQYF

j_gene: TRBJ1-6
d_gene: NA
abundance: NA
v_gene: TRBV4-2
CDR3nt: TGTGCCAGCAGCCAATCCGCGCAGGGAAAGTCACCCCTCCACTTT
CDR3aa: CASSQSAQGKSPLHF

j_gene: TRBJ1-2
d_gene: NA
abundance: NA
v_gene: TRBV6-6
CDR3nt: TGTGCCAGCAGCTCCGAAGACCTATCACACACCTTC
CDR3aa: CASSSEDLSHTF

j_gene: TRBJ1-3
d_gene: NA
abundance: NA
v_gene: TRBV7-2
CDR3nt: TGTGCCAGCAGCTTAGGTGGTGGCACCTTCTCTGGAAACACCATATATTTT
CDR3aa: CASSLGGGTFSGNTIYF

j_gene: TRBJ2-7
d_gene: TRBD2
abundance: NA
v_gene: TRBV7-2
CDR3nt: TGTGCCAGCAGCTCACCCCTAGGGGCGGGGGGAGTAGACGAGCAGTACTTC
CDR3aa: CASSSPLGAGGVDEQYF

j_gene: TRBJ1-5
d_gene: NA
abundance: NA
v_gene: TRBV5-3
CDR3nt: TGTGCCAGAAGCTTACGAGGGCGAGGGGATCAGCCCCAGCATTTT
CDR3aa: CARSLRGRGDQPQHF

j_gene: TRBJ2-2
d_gene: NA
abundance: NA
v_gene: TRBV5-5
CDR3nt: TGTGCCAGCAGCTGGGGGACACCTAACACCGGGGAGCTGTTTTTT
CDR3aa: CASSWGTPNTGELFF

j_gene: TRBJ1-6
d_gene: NA
abundance: NA
v_gene: TRBV11-2
CDR3nt: TGTGCCAGCAGCTTAGTGGCGGGGATCCCGGCGAATTCACCCCTCCACTTT
CDR3aa: CASSLVAGIPANSPLHF

j_gene: TRBJ2-3
d_gene: NA
abundance: NA
v_gene: TRBV6-1
CDR3nt: TGTGCCAGCACCGTGGGAAGGGGTTTTACAGATACGCAGTATTTT
CDR3aa: CASTVGRGFTDTQYF

j_gene: TRBJ2-1
d_gene: NA
abundance: NA
v_gene: TRBV28
CDR3nt: TGTGCCAGCAGATCGCCGTCGAGCGGGTCATACAATGAGCAGTTCTTC
CDR3aa: CASRSPSSGSYNEQFF

j_gene: TRBJ1-2
d_gene: NA
abundance: NA
v_gene: TRBV5-1
CDR3nt: TGCGCCAGCAGTTATGACAGCTATGGCTACACCTTC
CDR3aa: CASSYDSYGYTF

j_gene: TRBJ1-2
d_gene: NA
abundance: NA
v_gene: TRBV21-1
CDR3nt: TGTGCCAGCAGCAAGAAGGCATGGGAGGCGCATGGCTACACCTTC
CDR3aa: CASSKKAWEAHGYTF

j_gene: TRBJ2-3
d_gene: NA
abundance: NA
v_gene: TRBV27
CDR3nt: TGTGCCAGCAGTTGGGGGTTTGCAGATACGCAGTATTTT
CDR3aa: CASSWGFADTQYF

j_gene: TRBJ2-1
d_gene: NA
abundance: NA
v_gene: TRBV29-1
CDR3nt: TGCAGCGCCCTACAGGGATCTTCCTACAATGAGCAGTTCTTC
CDR3aa: CSALQGSSYNEQFF

j_gene: TRBJ2-7
d_gene: TRBD1
abundance: NA
v_gene: TRBV6-5
CDR3nt: TGTGCCAGCAGTAACCGGGACAGGATCTTACATAGGTACTTC
CDR3aa: CASSNRDRILHRYF

j_gene: TRBJ1-6
d_gene: NA
abundance: few
v_gene: TRBV7-2
CDR3nt: TGTGCCAGCAGCCACCAGAACTCACCCCTCCACTTT
CDR3aa: CASSHQNSPLHF

j_gene: TRBJ2-1
d_gene: TRBD1
abundance: NA
v_gene: TRBV28
CDR3nt: TGTGCCAGCAGCCGCCGGGACAGGGTCAATGAGCAGTTCTTC
CDR3aa: CASSRRDRVNEQFF

j_gene: TRBJ2-2
d_gene: TRBD1
abundance: NA
v_gene: TRBV4-2
CDR3nt: TGTGCCAGCAGCCCGGACAGGGGTAAAGGGGAGCTGTTTTTT
CDR3aa: CASSPDRGKGELFF

j_gene: TRBJ2-7
d_gene: NA
abundance: few
v_gene: TRBV2
CDR3nt: TGTGCCAGCAGTGAAAATAGGGTCGGCGAGCAGTACTTC
CDR3aa: CASSENRVGEQYF

j_gene: TRBJ2-7
d_gene: TRBD1
abundance: NA
v_gene: TRBV7-9
CDR3nt: TGTGCCAGCAGCTGGGGACAGGGGGCAAGGGACGAGCAGTACTTC
CDR3aa: CASSWGQGARDEQYF

j_gene: TRBJ1-3
d_gene: TRBD1
abundance: NA
v_gene: TRBV6-1
CDR3nt: TGTGCCAGCAGTGAAGCGGGGACAGCAGATTTT
CDR3aa: CASSEAGTADF

j_gene: TRBJ1-2
d_gene: NA
abundance: NA
v_gene: TRBV29-1
CDR3nt: TGCAGCGTTCGTGACAGGAGTCACTATGGCTACACCTTC
CDR3aa: CSVRDRSHYGYTF

j_gene: TRBJ1-6
d_gene: NA
abundance: NA
v_gene: TRBV30
CDR3nt: TGTGCCTGGAGAGGGGTAGCCGGTTCACCCCTCCACTTT
CDR3aa: CAWRGVAGSPLHF

j_gene: TRBJ2-1
d_gene: NA
abundance: NA
v_gene: TRBV7-9
CDR3nt: TGTGCCAGCAGCTCCAACTTCCGGGACTACAATGAGCAGTTCTTC
CDR3aa: CASSSNFRDYNEQFF

j_gene: TRBJ2-7
d_gene: NA
abundance: NA
v_gene: TRBV5-6
CDR3nt: TGTGCCAGCAGCTCTTCGCAGCAGGGGTTCTACGAGCAGTACTTC
CDR3aa: CASSSSQQGFYEQYF

j_gene: TRBJ1-4
d_gene: NA
abundance: NA
v_gene: TRBV19
CDR3nt: TGTGCCAGCCGGGTGATAGGGCGTAATAATGAAAAACTGTTTTTT
CDR3aa: CASRVIGRNNEKLFF

j_gene: TRBJ2-7
d_gene: TRBD1
abundance: NA
v_gene: TRBV19
CDR3nt: TGTGCCAGTAGTACTCCGACAGGGTCCTACCCCTACGAGCAGTACTTC
CDR3aa: CASSTPTGSYPYEQYF

j_gene: TRBJ1-6
d_gene: NA
abundance: NA
v_gene: TRBV11-3
CDR3nt: TGTGCCAGCAGCCGCGGACAGAATTCACCCCTCCACTTT
CDR3aa: CASSRGQNSPLHF

j_gene: TRBJ2-2
d_gene: TRBD2
abundance: medium-sized
v_gene: TRBV7-9
CDR3nt: TGTGCCAGCAGCCCCCTTAGGCTAGCGGGGACCACCGGGGAGCTGTTTTTT
CDR3aa: CASSPLRLAGTTGELFF